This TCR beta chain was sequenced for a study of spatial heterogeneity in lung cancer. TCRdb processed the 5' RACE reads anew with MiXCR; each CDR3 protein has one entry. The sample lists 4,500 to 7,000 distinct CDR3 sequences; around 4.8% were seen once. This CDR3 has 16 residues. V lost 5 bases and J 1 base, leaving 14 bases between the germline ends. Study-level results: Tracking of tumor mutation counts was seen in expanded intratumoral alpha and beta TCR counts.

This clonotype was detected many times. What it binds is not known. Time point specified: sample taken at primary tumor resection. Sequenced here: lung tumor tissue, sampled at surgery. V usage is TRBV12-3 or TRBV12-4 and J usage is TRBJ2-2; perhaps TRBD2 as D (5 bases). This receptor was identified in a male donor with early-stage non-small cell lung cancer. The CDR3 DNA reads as TGTGCCAGCAGTCGGGAACAACTATTGAACACCGGGGAGCTGTTTTTT. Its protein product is CASSREQLLNTGELFF.